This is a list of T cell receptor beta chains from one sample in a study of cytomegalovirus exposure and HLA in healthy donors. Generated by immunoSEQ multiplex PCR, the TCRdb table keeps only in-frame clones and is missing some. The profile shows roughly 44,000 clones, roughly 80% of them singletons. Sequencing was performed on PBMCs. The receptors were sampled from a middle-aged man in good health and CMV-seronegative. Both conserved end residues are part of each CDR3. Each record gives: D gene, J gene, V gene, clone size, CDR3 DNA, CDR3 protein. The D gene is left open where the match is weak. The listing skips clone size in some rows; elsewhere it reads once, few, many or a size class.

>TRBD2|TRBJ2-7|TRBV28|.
TGTGCCAGCAGTTTGGGGGGGGGTGGGGACGAGCAGTACTTC
CASSLGGGGDEQYF
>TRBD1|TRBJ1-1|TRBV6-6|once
TGTGCCAGCAGGCGGGACAGGGAAGCTTTCTTT
CASRRDREAFF
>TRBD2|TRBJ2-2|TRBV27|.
TGTGCCAGCAGTTTAGGGACTAGCGGAGGGAACACCGGGGAGCTGTTTTTT
CASSLGTSGGNTGELFF
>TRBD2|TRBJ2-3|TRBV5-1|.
TGCGCCAGCAGCCCCGGGACTCTCGGGGGGGATACGCAGTATTTT
CASSPGTLGGDTQYF
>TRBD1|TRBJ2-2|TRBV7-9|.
TGTGCCAGCAGCAGATACAGGGGATCTCTCTCCGGGGAGCTGTTTTTT
CASSRYRGSLSGELFF
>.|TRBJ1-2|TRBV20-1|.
TGCAGTGCTCCAGAGGGCTATGGCTACACCTTC
CSAPEGYGYTF
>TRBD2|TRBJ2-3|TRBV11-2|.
TGTGCCAGCAGCCCCCTGGGACTAGCGTTTGGGACAGATACGCAGTATTTT
CASSPLGLAFGTDTQYF
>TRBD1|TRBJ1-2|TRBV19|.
TGTGCCAGTAGTCCACAGGGGTTCTATGGCTACACCTTC
CASSPQGFYGYTF
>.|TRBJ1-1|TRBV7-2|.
TGTGCCAGCAGCTTATGGCCGGGGGGTTCTGAAGCTTTCTTT
CASSLWPGGSEAFF
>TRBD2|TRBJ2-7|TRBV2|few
TGTGCCAGCACCCCGACTAGCGGGAGTAGCGAGCAGTACTTC
CASTPTSGSSEQYF
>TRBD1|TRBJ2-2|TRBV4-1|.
TGCGCCAGCAGCCCAGGACAGGGGAACACCGGGGAGCTGTTTTTT
CASSPGQGNTGELFF
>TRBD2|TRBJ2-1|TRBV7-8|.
TGTGCCAGCAGCCCGATAGCGGGCGGTAATGAGCAGTTCTTC
CASSPIAGGNEQFF
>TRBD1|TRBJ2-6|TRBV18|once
TGTGCCAGCTCACCCGGGACAGGGGCCACAACTGGGGCCAACGTCCTGACTTTC
CASSPGTGATTGANVLTF
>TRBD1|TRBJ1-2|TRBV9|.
TGTGCCAGCAGCCCCAGGGCGGCAGGGGGTGGCTATGGCTACACCTTC
CASSPRAAGGGYGYTF
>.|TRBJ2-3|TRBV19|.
TGTGCCAGTAGCCCAGGGCCAGCGGGTTTCTCTACCACCACAGATACGCAGTATTTT
CASSPGPAGFSTTTDTQYF
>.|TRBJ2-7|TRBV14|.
TGTGCCAGCAGCCTGGGACTTGCCTACGAGCAGTACTTC
CASSLGLAYEQYF
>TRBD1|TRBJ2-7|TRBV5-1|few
TGCGCCAGCAGCCGGGGACAGGGGAACTACGAGCAGTACTTC
CASSRGQGNYEQYF
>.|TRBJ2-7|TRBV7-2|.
TGTGCCAGCAGCTTAGCGGGAGACCTACGAGAGCAGTACTTC
CASSLAGDLREQYF